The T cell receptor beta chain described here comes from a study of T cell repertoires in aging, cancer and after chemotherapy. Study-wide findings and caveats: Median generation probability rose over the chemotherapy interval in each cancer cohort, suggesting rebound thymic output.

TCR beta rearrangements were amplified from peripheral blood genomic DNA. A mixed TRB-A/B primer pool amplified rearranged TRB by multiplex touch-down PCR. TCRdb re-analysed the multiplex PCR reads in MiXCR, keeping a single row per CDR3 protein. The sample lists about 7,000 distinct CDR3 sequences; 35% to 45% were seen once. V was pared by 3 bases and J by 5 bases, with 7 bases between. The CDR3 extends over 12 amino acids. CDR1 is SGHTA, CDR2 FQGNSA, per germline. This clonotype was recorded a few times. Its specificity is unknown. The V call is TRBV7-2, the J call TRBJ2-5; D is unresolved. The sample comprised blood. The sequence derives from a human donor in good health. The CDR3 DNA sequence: TGTGCCAGCAGCTTCTCGAGGGAGACCCAGTACTTC. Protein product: CASSFSRETQYF. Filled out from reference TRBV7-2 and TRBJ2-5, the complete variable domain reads GAGVSQSPSNKVTEKGKDVELRCDPISGHTALYWYRQSLGQGLEFLIYFQGNSAPDKSGLPSDRFSAERTGGSVSTLTIQRTQQEDSAVYLCASSFSRETQYFGPGTRLLVL.